The 21 T cell receptor beta chains given below trace back to one sample, sequenced in a study of shared clonotypes between healthy human individuals. Profiled with immunoSEQ multiplex PCR; TCRdb holds only in-frame clones, not every one. The table lists roughly 550,000 clones, about 95% of them singletons. Naive CD8 cells, CD45RO-negative and positively selected for CCR7, excluded terminally differentiated effector memory CD45RA+ cells. Sequencing was performed on naive CD8+ T cells sorted from blood. The receptors stem from a woman aged 30 to 39 in good health.

This chain uses TRBV27 with TRBJ2-7; D possibly uses TRBD1 or TRBD2 (5 bases each). The V gene lost 5 bases and the J gene lost 2 bases, with 10 bases spanning the gap. The V gene's germline CDR1 is MNHEY and CDR2 SMNVEV (reference sequence). The length of the CDR3 is 13 residues. The chain's CDR3 is CASSTGPTYEQYF. The CDR3 DNA reads as TGTGCCAGCAGTACGGGACCGACCTACGAGCAGTACTTC.

The V and J genes are TRBV28 and TRBJ2-5; no reliable D call. The germline V and J ends were trimmed by 5 bases and 7 bases, with 20 bases remaining between them. The CDR3 consists of 15 residues. CDR1 and CDR2 (germline): MDHEN, SYDVKM. The CDR3 here is CASSLMTGSLGTQYF. In DNA form, the CDR3 reads TGTGCCAGCAGTCTTATGACCGGCTCTTTGGGGACCCAGTACTTC.

V gene TRBV6-5 combines with J gene TRBJ2-3, with a weak D call TRBD2 (6 bases). Germline values: CDR1 MNHEY, CDR2 SVGAGI. V was cut by 5 bases and J by 6 bases, with 12 bases left in between. This CDR3 is built from 13 residues. The CDR3 bases are TGTGCCAGCAGTACCGGAGGGTGGGATACGCAGTATTTT. This codes for CASSTGGWDTQYF.

The chain is built from TRBV5-4 and TRBJ2-7; 12 bases fit TRBD2. The germline V gene encodes CDR1 SGHNT and CDR2 YYREEE (reference sequence). With V trimmed by 6 bases and J by 3 bases, 7 bases remained unmatched. The CDR3 is 15 residues long. CDR3 bases: TGTGCCAGCACCATTGGACTAGCGGGGAACTACGAGCAGTACTTC. This gives the protein CASTIGLAGNYEQYF.

This clone was seen a single time. The chain uses TRBV5-5 and TRBJ1-1; D is uncertain. The ends were cut back, 0 bases at V and 6 bases at J, with 12 bases in the middle. The CDR3 covers 14 residues. Germline CDR1 is SGHKS and CDR2 is YYEKEE (reference sequence). The CDR3 spells CASSLASGIPEAFF. The CDR3 coding sequence is TGTGCCAGCAGCTTGGCATCGGGGATCCCTGAAGCTTTCTTT.

This chain uses TRBV2 with TRBJ2-1, with 9 bases fitting TRBD2. V lost 9 bases, J lost 0 bases, and 12 bases stayed unmatched. The CDR3 contains 17 residues. The germline V gene encodes CDR1 SNHLY and CDR2 FYNNEI. CDR3 amino acids: CARGGSGSDSSYNEQFF. CDR3 nucleotide sequence: TGTGCCAGGGGCGGTAGCGGGAGCGATAGCTCCTACAATGAGCAGTTCTTC.

V usage is TRBV7-9 and J usage is TRBJ1-2; D unclear. The ends were cut back, 2 bases at V and 1 base at J, with 5 bases in the middle. CDR1 is SEHNR, CDR2 FQNEAQ, per germline (reference sequence). The CDR3 is 13 amino acids. This chain's CDR3 is CASSLTDNYGYTF. Here the CDR3 DNA reads TGTGCCAGCAGCTTAACGGATAACTATGGCTACACCTTC. Variable domain in full (rest from reference TRBV7-9 and TRBJ1-2): DTGVSQNPRHKITKRGQNVTFRCDPISEHNRLYWYRQTLGQGPEFLTYFQNEAQLEKSRLLSDRFSAERPKGSFSTLEIQRTEQGDSAMYLCASSLTDNYGYTFGSGTRLTVV.

This chain joins TRBV4-1 and TRBJ2-7; perhaps TRBD2 as D (6 bases). V lost 3 bases and J 0 bases, leaving 15 bases between the germline ends. The CDR3 has 16 amino acids. CDR1 MGHRA and CDR2 YSYEKL come from the germline V gene. The chain's CDR3 is CASSHAPGVRSYEQYF. CDR3 nucleotides: TGCGCCAGCAGCCACGCCCCGGGAGTTCGCTCCTACGAGCAGTACTTC.

The J gene is TRBJ2-1, the V gene TRBV7-8; D is unclear. V was cut by 3 bases and J by 0 bases, with 6 bases left in between. The CDR3 totals 14 residues. CDR1 is SGHVS, CDR2 FQNEAQ, per germline. Here the CDR3 reads CASSLGSSYNEQFF. Here the CDR3 DNA reads TGTGCCAGCAGCTTGGGCAGCTCCTACAATGAGCAGTTCTTC. Drawing the rest from reference TRBV7-8 and TRBJ2-1, the complete variable domain is GAGVSQSPRYKVAKRGQDVALRCDPISGHVSLFWYQQALGQGPEFLTYFQNEAQLDKSGLPSDRFFAERPEGSVSTLKIQRTQQEDSAVYLCASSLGSSYNEQFFGPGTRLTVL.

The V gene is TRBV15, the J gene TRBJ2-5; 13 bases match TRBD2. This CDR3 is 15 amino acids long. The junction had 3 bases not matched to a gene; V was cut back by 3 bases and J by 5 bases. From germline, CDR1 is LNHNV and CDR2 YYDKDF (reference sequence). The CDR3 loop is CATSSGTSGKETQYF. The CDR3 nucleotides are TGTGCCACCAGCAGTGGGACTAGCGGGAAGGAGACCCAGTACTTC.

This chain connects TRBV7-9 to TRBJ2-7; 8 bases line up with TRBD2. Germline CDR1 and CDR2: SEHNR and FQNEAQ (reference sequence). Unmatched junction bases numbered 2, after V lost 7 bases and J lost 0 bases. The CDR3 spans 13 residues. CDR3 protein: CASKTSGSYEQYF. CDR3 bases: TGTGCCAGCAAAACTAGCGGCTCCTACGAGCAGTACTTC.

The chain combines TRBV6-1 with TRBJ2-1, with 11 positions matching TRBD2. Germline values: CDR1 MNHNS, CDR2 SASEGT. The CDR3 totals 15 residues. J gave up 10 bases and V 2 bases, and 7 bases lay outside the gene matches. This CDR3 is CASSERGTSGQEQFF. CDR3 DNA: TGTGCCAGCAGTGAACGGGGGACTAGCGGCCAGGAGCAGTTCTTC.

This chain uses TRBV19 with TRBJ2-7, with unresolved D. The CDR3 consists of 14 residues. Per germline, CDR1 LNHDA and CDR2 SQIVND (reference sequence). Trimming cost V 6 bases and J 1 base, with 13 bases left between them. CDR3 loop: CASSPGLGSYEQYF. The CDR3 DNA follows: TGTGCCAGTAGCCCAGGTTTGGGGTCCTACGAGCAGTACTTC. Full variable domain (outside the CDR3, taken from reference TRBV19 and TRBJ2-7): DGGITQSPKYLFRKEGQNVTLSCEQNLNHDAMYWYRQDPGQGLRLIYYSQIVNDFQKGDIAEGYSVSREKKESFPLTVTSAQKNPTAFYLCASSPGLGSYEQYFGPGTRLTVT.

The V gene is TRBV27, the J gene TRBJ1-2; D is unclear. V lost 5 bases, J lost 6 bases, and 19 bases lay in between. The CDR3 extends over 15 amino acids. Germline V gene data show CDR1 as MNHEY and CDR2 as SMNVEV (reference sequence). Written as DNA, the CDR3 is TGTGCCAGCAGTCCCCTTGGCCCGCGGGAGAATGGCTACACCTTC. It is translated as CASSPLGPRENGYTF.

The chain combines TRBV6-5 with TRBJ1-1; possibly TRBD1 for D (5 bases). Per germline, CDR1 MNHEY and CDR2 SVGAGI. The ends were cut back, 5 bases at V and 6 bases at J, with 13 bases in the middle. The CDR3 runs to 13 residues. The CDR3 sequence: CASSPSDNAEAFF. Here the CDR3 DNA reads TGTGCCAGCAGTCCCTCGGACAACGCTGAAGCTTTCTTT.

The rearrangement joins TRBV27 to TRBJ1-5, with D perhaps TRBD1 (5 bases). The CDR3 totals 14 residues. CDR1 MNHEY and CDR2 SMNVEV come from the germline V gene (reference sequence). V dropped 5 bases and J dropped 7 bases, with 15 bases sitting between them. The CDR3 sequence: CASSGRGVGQPQHF. CDR3 in DNA: TGTGCCAGCAGTGGTCGGGGGGTAGGGCAGCCCCAGCATTTT.

J is TRBJ1-1 and V is TRBV28; the D is unclear. This CDR3 has 14 residues. V was trimmed by 3 bases and J by 3 bases, leaving 11 bases between them. Germline V CDR1 and CDR2: MDHEN, SYDVKM. In DNA, the CDR3 is TGTGCCAGCAGTTTGGACGGATGGGACACTGAAGCTTTCTTT. It yields the protein CASSLDGWDTEAFF.

The CDR3: CASSAMTGWGGYTF. The CDR3 DNA reads TGTGCCAGCAGCGCCATGACAGGGTGGGGTGGCTACACCTTC. The rearrangement joins TRBV27 to TRBJ1-2; the match to TRBD1 covers 7 bases. J gave up 7 bases and V 6 bases, and 11 bases lay outside the gene matches. Germline CDR1 is MNHEY and CDR2 is SMNVEV (reference sequence). This CDR3 is 14 amino acids long.

The chain carries TRBV27 and TRBJ2-7, with TRBD2 matching 9 bases. The CDR3 sequence is 14 residues long. Germline V gene sequence: CDR1 MNHEY, CDR2 SMNVEV (reference sequence). Germline trimming cut 6 bases from V and 4 bases from J; bases unmatched to any gene: 7. CDR3 bases: TGTGCCAGCAGCCCCCTAGCGGGGAAATACGAGCAGTACTTC. It specifies CASSPLAGKYEQYF.

V and J are TRBV15 and TRBJ1-2; D not certain. In germline, CDR1 is LNHNV, CDR2 YYDKDF (reference sequence). This CDR3 contains 12 residues. Trimming removed 6 bases at V and 6 bases at J, with 11 bases between. The CDR3 protein is CATSFGVHGYTF. The CDR3 region has the DNA TGTGCCACCAGTTTCGGGGTTCATGGCTACACCTTC.

This clone was picked up one time. J is TRBJ1-1 and V is TRBV28, with D unresolved. This CDR3 region has 14 residues. Trimming removed 5 bases at V and 12 bases at J, with 22 bases between. CDR1 is MDHEN, CDR2 SYDVKM, per germline. In nucleotides, the CDR3 is TGTGCCAGCAGTCCTGCCGGAGGCTTAGATGGGTCTTTCTTT. It yields the protein CASSPAGGLDGSFF.